This record looks at one TCR beta chain sequence and its context. Its antigen remains unknown. Ipilimumab-mediated CTLA-4 blockade plus focal radiation was given to patients having chemo-refractory metastatic non-small-cell lung cancer. This specimen belongs to a study of radiotherapy plus CTLA-4 blockade in lung cancer. Whole-study results and caveats: Clones of tumor-derived TCRs expanded in blood after radiotherapy plus ipilimumab.

Germline CDR1 is SGHDT and CDR2 is YYEEEE. The CDR3 is made up of 15 amino acids. V shed 4 bases and J 9 bases; nucleotides not matched to a gene: 10. The data were produced by immunoSEQ multiplex PCR, yet TCRdb's version contains in-frame clones alone and is incomplete. The sample includes 45,000 to 75,000 clones, around 80% of them seen just once. The source material was peripheral blood, sampled from a patient treated with radiotherapy plus ipilimumab. The chain links TRBV5-6 to TRBJ1-6; TRBD1 aligns across 7 bases. The receptor's source is a human donor with non-small cell lung cancer who had a partial response to radiotherapy plus ipilimumab. The CDR3 coding sequence is TGTGCCAGCAGCGATTACCGGGGACAGATTTCACCCCTCCACTTT. This encodes CASSDYRGQISPLHF.